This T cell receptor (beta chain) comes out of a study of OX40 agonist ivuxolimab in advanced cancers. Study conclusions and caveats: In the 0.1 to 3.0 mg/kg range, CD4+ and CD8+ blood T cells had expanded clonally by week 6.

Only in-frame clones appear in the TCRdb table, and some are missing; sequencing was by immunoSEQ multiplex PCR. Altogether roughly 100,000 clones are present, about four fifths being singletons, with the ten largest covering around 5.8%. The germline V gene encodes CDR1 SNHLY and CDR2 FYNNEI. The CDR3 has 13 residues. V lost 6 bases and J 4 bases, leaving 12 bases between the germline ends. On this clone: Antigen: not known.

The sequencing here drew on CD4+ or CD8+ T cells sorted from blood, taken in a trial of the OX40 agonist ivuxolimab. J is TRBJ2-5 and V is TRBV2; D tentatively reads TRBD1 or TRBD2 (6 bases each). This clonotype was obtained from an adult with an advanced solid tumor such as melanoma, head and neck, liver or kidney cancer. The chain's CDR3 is CASRGGGGETQYF. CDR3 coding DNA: TGTGCCAGCAGGGGAGGAGGGGGAGAGACCCAGTACTTC.